These 22 T cell receptor beta chains were all obtained from the same sample, sequenced in a study of blood T cell repertoires in COVID-19. Here immunoSEQ multiplex PCR was the method, and the copy in TCRdb shows in-frame clones only, minus some. The sample lists about 160,000 clones, 70% to 90% occurring once. Source material: peripheral blood. These receptors all come from an older man with COVID-19, enrolled during active disease.

V usage is TRBV2 and J usage is TRBJ2-1; the match to TRBD2 covers 12 bases. Germline trimming cut 9 bases from V and 7 bases from J; bases unmatched to any gene: 10. Germline-derived CDR1 and CDR2 are SNHLY and FYNNEI. The CDR3 spans 15 residues. This chain's CDR3 is CARDLGLAGLNEQFF. Here the CDR3 DNA reads TGTGCCAGAGACCTCGGACTAGCGGGGTTAAATGAGCAGTTCTTC.

This rearrangement joins TRBV4-2 to TRBJ2-2; TRBD1 might be the D (5 bases). Per germline, CDR1 LGHNA and CDR2 YNFKEQ. V dropped 2 bases and J dropped 4 bases, with 20 bases sitting between them. The CDR3 sequence is 18 residues long. The CDR3 coding sequence is TGTGCCAGCAGCCAATCTCTAACGGACCCTAGGGGCACCGGGGAGCTGTTTTTT. Protein: CASSQSLTDPRGTGELFF.

The chain carries TRBV2 and TRBJ1-5; tentative D call: TRBD1 (5 bases). The CDR3 covers 14 residues. Germline-derived CDR1 and CDR2 are SNHLY and FYNNEI. V shed 2 bases and J shed 6 bases, with 11 bases lying between them. CDR3 residues: CASSESGRGQPQHF. The CDR3 nucleotides read TGTGCCAGCAGTGAATCGGGTAGGGGTCAGCCCCAGCATTTT.

The chain employs TRBV19 and TRBJ1-1, with 8 bases fitting TRBD1. J lost 0 bases, V lost 5 bases, and 8 bases had no gene match. CDR1 and CDR2 (germline): LNHDA, SQIVND (reference sequence). The CDR3 covers 16 residues. The CDR3, as DNA: TGTGCCAGTAGTGCACCCCGACAGGGGATGAACACTGAAGCTTTCTTT. It encodes CASSAPRQGMNTEAFF.

The V and J genes are TRBV5-1 and TRBJ1-3, with a possible D match to TRBD1 (5 bases). CDR3 length: 15 residues. Trimming pared 4 bases from V and 4 bases from J, leaving 15 bases between. Germline loops: CDR1 SGHRS, CDR2 YFSETQ. The CDR3 nucleotides are TGCGCCAGCAGCACCGACGGGGGGGAAGGAAACACCATATATTTT. Protein sequence: CASSTDGGEGNTIYF. Combining the CDR3 with reference TRBV5-1 and TRBJ1-3 gives the whole variable domain KAGVTQTPRYLIKTRGQQVTLSCSPISGHRSVSWYQQTPGQGLQFLFEYFSETQRNKGNFPGRFSGRQFSNSRSEMNVSTLELGDSALYLCASSTDGGEGNTIYFGEGSWLTVV.

This clone is labeled large. The gene calls are TRBV10-2 and TRBJ2-1; 11 nucleotides match TRBD2. This CDR3 has 16 residues. V was clipped by 0 bases and J by 7 bases; unmatched bases: 5. Germline V CDR1 and CDR2: WSHSY, SAAADI. The CDR3 nucleotides read TGCGCCAGCAGTGAGTCTGGTAGCGGGGGGGCAAATGAGCAGTTCTTC. Translating it yields CASSESGSGGANEQFF.

The chain joins TRBV6-1 to TRBJ1-4, with TRBD1 matching 7 bases. Germline V CDR1 and CDR2: MNHNS, SASEGT. V was clipped by 4 bases and J by 1 base; unmatched bases: 12. This CDR3 comprises 18 residues. The chain's CDR3 is CASSAIYRGSVTNEKLFF. For the CDR3, the DNA is TGTGCCAGCAGTGCCATTTACAGGGGAAGCGTAACTAATGAAAAACTGTTTTTT.

This rearrangement joins TRBV25-1 to TRBJ1-5; TRBD1 agrees at 10 bases. The length of the CDR3 is 13 residues. V shed 5 bases and J 7 bases; nucleotides not matched to a gene: 2. From germline, CDR1 is MGHDK and CDR2 SYGVNS. This CDR3 reads CASSPGQGQPQHF. CDR3 nucleotides: TGTGCCAGCAGTCCGGGACAGGGGCAGCCCCAGCATTTT.

The chain is built from TRBV7-2 and TRBJ2-1; D gene uncertain. Trimming stripped 5 bases from V and 4 bases from J, with 15 bases between. This CDR3 comprises 15 residues. The germline CDR1 and CDR2 sequences are SGHTA and FQGNSA. CDR3 coding DNA: TGTGCCAGCAGCGCCCCGATGCGGCCTTACAATGAGCAGTTCTTC. Protein product: CASSAPMRPYNEQFF.

The V and J genes are TRBV7-2 and TRBJ1-6; possible D gene TRBD1, 6 bases. Trimming shortened V by 8 bases and J by 2 bases, and 13 bases separated the two germline ends. This CDR3 has 15 amino acids. CDR1 and CDR2 (germline): SGHTA, FQGNSA. CDR3 bases: TGTGCCAGCGTTAACAGGGTCGCCTATAATTCACCCCTCCACTTT. It specifies CASVNRVAYNSPLHF. Looking up the rest from reference TRBV7-2 and TRBJ1-6 gives the full variable domain: GAGVSQSPSNKVTEKGKDVELRCDPISGHTALYWYRQSLGQGLEFLIYFQGNSAPDKSGLPSDRFSAERTGGSVSTLTIQRTQQEDSAVYLCASVNRVAYNSPLHFGNGTRLTVT.

This chain uses TRBV2 with TRBJ1-5; maybe TRBD1 (6 bases). Germline CDR1 reads SNHLY; CDR2 reads FYNNEI. This CDR3 spans 13 amino acids. Trimming stripped 5 bases from V and 9 bases from J, with 14 bases between. As DNA, the CDR3 is TGTGCCAGCAGTTTAGGACAGTATGCGCCCCAGCATTTT. It is translated as CASSLGQYAPQHF. Full variable domain (rest looked up from reference TRBV2 and TRBJ1-5): EPEVTQTPSHQVTQMGQEVILRCVPISNHLYFYWYRQILGQKVEFLVSFYNNEISEKSEIFDDQFSVERPDGSNFTLKIRSTKLEDSAMYFCASSLGQYAPQHFGDGTRLSIL.

The rearrangement joins TRBV4-3 to TRBJ1-5, with a weak D call TRBD1 (6 bases). Trimming pared 0 bases from V and 1 base from J, leaving 10 bases between. CDR3 size: 16 residues. The V gene's germline CDR1 is LGHNA and CDR2 YSLEER. CDR3 protein: CASSQEAGASNQPQHF. The CDR3 nucleotides read TGCGCCAGCAGCCAAGAGGCAGGGGCAAGCAATCAGCCCCAGCATTTT.

V and J are TRBV7-8 and TRBJ2-1, with D possibly TRBD1 on 5 matching bases. Germline CDR1 SGHVS, CDR2 FQNEAQ. This CDR3 has 15 residues. The V end was cut by 3 bases, the J end by 6 bases, with 15 bases between. The CDR3 protein is CASSFPQGVGNEQFF. The CDR3 nucleotides are TGTGCCAGCAGCTTCCCCCAAGGGGTGGGCAATGAGCAGTTCTTC.

The chain combines TRBV29-1 with TRBJ2-5; possibly TRBD2 for D (5 bases). In germline, CDR1 is SQVTM, CDR2 ANQGSEA. CDR3 length equals 11 residues. V was shortened by 5 bases and J by 1 base, with 5 bases between the two germline ends. Written as DNA, the CDR3 is TGCAGCGTTCGGGGCCAAGAGACCCAGTACTTC. Protein sequence: CSVRGQETQYF. Supplemented by reference TRBV29-1 and TRBJ2-5, the full variable domain reads SAVISQKPSRDICQRGTSLTIQCQVDSQVTMMFWYRQQPGQSLTLIATANQGSEATYESGFVIDKFPISRPNLTFSTLTVSNMSPEDSSIYLCSVRGQETQYFGPGTRLLVL.

The J gene is TRBJ1-1, the V gene TRBV10-3; D may be TRBD1 (6 bases). Germline CDR1 and CDR2: ENHRY and SYGVKD. The V end was cut by 4 bases, the J end by 1 base, with 10 bases between. CDR3 size: 14 residues. This CDR3 is CAISVRDTNTEAFF. As DNA, the CDR3 is TGTGCCATCAGTGTCCGGGACACGAACACTGAAGCTTTCTTT.

The V call is TRBV6-5, the J call TRBJ1-2, with TRBD1 as a possible D gene (5 bases). CDR1 is MNHEY, CDR2 SVGAGI, per germline. CDR3 length: 14 amino acids. V shed 4 bases and J shed 1 base, with 10 bases lying between them. The CDR3 nucleotides read TGTGCCAGCAGTTCAGGGATTAATAACTATGGCTACACCTTC. It yields the protein CASSSGINNYGYTF.

V gene TRBV11-3 combines with J gene TRBJ1-1, with 7 bases matching TRBD1. The CDR3 runs 17 residues. V trimming: 1 base; J trimming: 0 bases; junction bases outside the gene matches: 8. Germline CDR1 reads SGHNT; CDR2 reads YENEEA. The CDR3 region is CASSLAGQVGMNTEAFF. The CDR3 DNA is TGTGCCAGCAGCTTAGCCGGACAGGTCGGAATGAACACTGAAGCTTTCTTT.

The chain has TRBV5-1 and TRBJ1-2; unclear D gene. CDR1 and CDR2 (germline): SGHRS, YFSETQ. This CDR3 region has 11 residues. Between the trimmed V and J ends, which lost 6 bases and 9 bases, there was a span of 12 bases. CDR3 nucleotide sequence: TGCGCCAGCAACTCGGGAGAAAGCTACACCTTC. It codes for CASNSGESYTF.

The chain uses TRBV6-5 and TRBJ1-1; D is uncertain. The germline gives CDR1 MNHEY, CDR2 SVGAGI. The CDR3 totals 15 residues. The V and J ends lost 2 bases and 7 bases respectively, with 17 bases between them. DNA of the CDR3: TGTGCCAGCAGTTACGGTGCAGGCTCCTTGCTTGAAGCTTTCTTT. Encoded protein: CASSYGAGSLLEAFF.

This clone was seen only a few times. The chain joins TRBV7-3 to TRBJ1-6, with 7 bases aligning to TRBD1. Germline V gene sequence: CDR1 SGHTA, CDR2 FQGTGA. V shed 5 bases, J shed 5 bases, and the junction held 6 bases outside the gene matches. The CDR3 has 15 residues. The CDR3: CASSPQTGDNSPLHF. For the CDR3, the DNA is TGTGCCAGCAGCCCCCAAACAGGGGATAATTCACCCCTCCACTTT.

The rearrangement joins TRBV2 to TRBJ2-1, with 9 bases that match TRBD2. Germline trimming cut 7 bases from V and 9 bases from J; bases unmatched to any gene: 7. Germline V gene sequence: CDR1 SNHLY, CDR2 FYNNEI. This CDR3 spans 13 amino acids. The CDR3 nucleotides are TGTGCCAGCACAGCGGGGGGCCAGGGTGAGCAGTTCTTC. Protein product: CASTAGGQGEQFF.

Details on this clone: The junction and the germline gene differ at one end; a read error may be behind it. This specimen includes other DNA sequences encoding the same CDR3. The chain combines TRBV5-6 with TRBJ2-7; D is undetermined. Germline V gives CDR1 SGHDT, CDR2 YYEEEE. The CDR3 is 13 residues long. CDR3 coding DNA: TGTGCCAGTAGCTTACTGCCCCAATACGAGCAGTACTTC. Amino acids: CASSLLPQYEQYF. The full variable domain, completed using reference TRBV5-6 and TRBJ2-7, is DAGVTQSPTHLIKTRGQQVTLRCSPKSGHDTVSWYQQALGQGPQFIFQYYEEEERQRGNFPDRFSGHQFPNYSSELNVNALLLGDSALYLCASSLLPQYEQYFGPGTRLTVT.